Presented here are 24 T cell receptor beta chains from one specimen sequenced in a study of blood T cells in healthy people across ages. With a J-beta primer mix and a sample-barcoded 5' primer, a second PCR ran about 7 to 12 cycles. TCRdb independently ran MiXCR on the 5' RACE reads; one entry per CDR3 protein. The table records around 1.5 million distinct CDR3 sequences, 40% to 50% of them present only once. Sample: blood. All receptors come from a woman between 18 and 29 years old in good health.

Ten or more counts support this clonotype. The chain combines TRBV7-9 with TRBJ2-5, with 7 bases identical to TRBD2. The CDR3 is 15 residues long. After removal of 0 bases from V and 1 base from J, the junction contained 2 bases not matched to a gene. Germline lookup yields CDR1 SEHNR and CDR2 FQNEAQ (reference sequence). The CDR3 DNA sequence: TGTGCCAGCAGCTTAGCCCTAGCGGTCCAAGAGACCCAGTACTTC. Protein sequence: CASSLALAVQETQYF. Complete variable domain (other parts from reference TRBV7-9 and TRBJ2-5): DTGVSQNPRHKITKRGQNVTFRCDPISEHNRLYWYRQTLGQGPEFLTYFQNEAQLEKSRLLSDRFSAERPKGSFSTLEIQRTEQGDSAMYLCASSLALAVQETQYFGPGTRLLVL.

The chain employs TRBV10-2 and TRBJ2-7, with D possibly called TRBD1 or TRBD2 (6 bases each). Gene TRBJ2-5 matches the end of the DNA better, so the J call may be wrong. In germline, CDR1 is WSHSY, CDR2 SAAADI. The CDR3 length is 16 residues. Here the CDR3 reads CASRNRVGGVEETQYF. The CDR3 nucleotides are TGCGCCAGCAGAAACAGGGTCGGAGGGGTAGAAGAGACCCAGTACTTC.

The chain recombines TRBV7-2 with TRBJ2-7; 8 bases match TRBD2. The J call is in doubt because the DNA end fits TRBJ2-5 better. The CDR3 extends over 16 amino acids. CDR1 is SGHTA and CDR2 is FQGNSA in the germline V gene. CDR3 region: CASSLGPAGVEKTQYF. The CDR3 coding sequence is TGTGCCAGCAGCTTAGGGCCAGCGGGGGTAGAGAAGACCCAGTACTTC.

The rearrangement uses TRBV30 and TRBJ1-1, with 7 bases identical to TRBD1. There are 15 residues in the CDR3. Trimming removed 1 base from V and 1 base from J; junction bases left unmatched: 6. The germline V gene encodes CDR1 GTSNPN and CDR2 SVGIG (reference sequence). As DNA, the CDR3 is TGTGCCTGGAGTGGGCAGGGGGGATGGAACACTGAAGCTTTCTTT. Its protein is CAWSGQGGWNTEAFF.

The V and J genes are TRBV30 and TRBJ2-3; tentative D call: TRBD1 (6 bases). Germline-derived CDR1 and CDR2 are GTSNPN and SVGIG (reference sequence). The CDR3 contains 15 residues. V gave up 0 bases and J gave up 11 bases, with 21 bases separating them. The CDR3 is CAWSVQQGPGRGQYF. CDR3 sequence (DNA): TGTGCCTGGAGTGTACAACAGGGTCCAGGTCGGGGGCAGTATTTT.

This clonotype was counted only a few times. The rearrangement uses TRBV5-1 and TRBJ1-1; no firm D call. The germline gives CDR1 SGHRS, CDR2 YFSETQ. CDR3 size: 13 residues. The V end lost 7 bases, the J end lost 5 bases, and 15 bases lay between the germline ends. The CDR3 loop is CASCSDGGTEAFF. The CDR3 region has the DNA TGCGCCAGCTGCAGTGATGGAGGAACTGAAGCTTTCTTT.

This clonotype appeared a few times. CDR3 sequence (DNA): TGTGCCAGCAGCTTACTCCGGACAGGGGTACGCACAGATACGCAGTATTTT. Protein: CASSLLRTGVRTDTQYF. The J gene is TRBJ2-3, the V gene TRBV7-9, with 9 bases that match TRBD1. CDR3 length: 17 amino acids. The V gene end was trimmed by 2 bases and the J gene end by 1 base; junction bases not matched to a gene: 7. Germline V gene data show CDR1 as SEHNR and CDR2 as FQNEAQ (reference sequence).

The chain is built from TRBV29-1 and TRBJ2-5, with 14 bases identical to TRBD2. The J call may be faulty, since TRBJ2-7 better matches the DNA end. The CDR3 runs to 15 residues. Germline V gene data show CDR1 as SQVTM and CDR2 as ANQGSEA. The CDR3 loop is CSVERTSGRPGEQYF. For the CDR3, the DNA is TGCAGCGTTGAGAGGACTAGCGGGAGGCCGGGCGAGCAGTACTTC.

The chain recombines TRBV7-8 with TRBJ2-7, with 11 bases aligning to TRBD2. V lost 5 bases and J lost 7; bases outside the gene matches: 19. This CDR3 is 18 amino acids long. CDR1 is SGHVS and CDR2 is FQNEAQ in the germline V gene. CDR3 protein: CASSPELAGVSSYNEQYF. CDR3 bases: TGTGCCAGCAGCCCAGAACTAGCGGGGGTTAGCTCCTACAATGAGCAGTACTTC.

At least ten counts were recorded for this clonotype. The chain has TRBV9 and TRBJ2-4; maybe TRBD2 (6 bases). V was clipped by 4 bases and J by 2 bases, with 19 bases between them. The germline V gene encodes CDR1 SGDLS and CDR2 YYNGEE. The CDR3 totals 17 residues. CDR3 sequence: CASSSQAGGGSKNIQYF. The DNA of the CDR3 is TGTGCCAGCAGCTCTCAAGCCGGTGGGGGGTCCAAAAACATTCAGTACTTC.

This clonotype was found many times. The chain carries TRBV3-1 and TRBJ2-3; no firm D call. Trimming took 7 bases from V and 6 from J, leaving 8 bases between them. The CDR3 totals 11 residues. The germline V gene encodes CDR1 LGHDT and CDR2 YNNKEL (reference sequence). In nucleotides, the CDR3 is TGTGCCAGCACCTCTGAGGATACGCAGTATTTT. It is translated as CASTSEDTQYF.

This clonotype has more than one count but fewer than ten. As DNA, the CDR3 is TGCGCCAGCAGTGAGGAACGGTACTACGAGCAGTACTTC. Translating it yields CASSEERYYEQYF. V usage is TRBV10-2 and J usage is TRBJ2-7; D not certain. The germline V and J ends were trimmed by 2 bases and 3 bases, with 8 bases remaining between them. Looked up from germline, CDR1 is WSHSY and CDR2 is SAAADI. The CDR3 spans 13 residues.

V is TRBV29-1 and J is TRBJ2-7; D gene uncertain. This CDR3 contains 11 residues. The ends were cut back, 4 bases at V and 3 bases at J, with 7 bases in the middle. Germline values: CDR1 SQVTM, CDR2 ANQGSEA. Written as DNA, the CDR3 is TGCAGCGTTGCCAGCGTCTACGAGCAGTACTTC. Protein sequence: CSVASVYEQYF.

This clonotype has just a few counts. The chain recombines TRBV2 with TRBJ2-7; 8 nucleotides align to TRBD2. The CDR3 spans 16 residues. V trimming: 2 bases; J trimming: 3 bases; junction bases outside the gene matches: 9. From germline, CDR1 is SNHLY and CDR2 FYNNEI. CDR3 sequence reads: CASSESAGGSYYEQYF. CDR3 nucleotides: TGTGCCAGCAGTGAATCCGCGGGAGGATCCTACTACGAGCAGTACTTC.

This clonotype has more than one count but fewer than ten. The rearrangement links TRBV12-3 or TRBV12-4 to TRBJ1-2; D ambiguous. V lost 4 bases and J lost 4, with 16 bases in between. The CDR3 runs to 15 residues. The CDR3 region is CASSSLGQAGYGYTF. As DNA, the CDR3 is TGTGCCAGCAGTTCTCTTGGGCAGGCCGGCTATGGCTACACCTTC.

The V and J genes are TRBV28 and TRBJ2-5; 8 bases are shared with TRBD1. CDR3 length equals 14 residues. With V trimmed by 2 bases and J by 11 bases, 10 bases remained unmatched. Germline V gene data show CDR1 as MDHEN and CDR2 as SYDVKM. CDR3 in DNA: TGTGCCAGCAGTTTAGGTGGGACAGGACGAGAGCAGTACTTC. The encoded protein is CASSLGGTGREQYF.

This clonotype showed up many times. J is TRBJ2-7 and V is TRBV6-1; D call uncertain. Trimming stripped 1 base from V and 0 bases from J, with 10 bases between. The germline gives CDR1 MNHNS, CDR2 SASEGT. This CDR3 has 15 residues. The CDR3 reads CASSEEVESSYEQYF. The CDR3 DNA follows: TGTGCCAGCAGTGAAGAAGTGGAGAGCTCCTACGAGCAGTACTTC.

The genes are TRBV10-3 and TRBJ2-5; D possibly corresponds to TRBD2 (6 bases). Per germline, CDR1 ENHRY and CDR2 SYGVKD. The CDR3 totals 16 residues. V was cut by 6 bases and J by 5 bases, with 22 bases left in between. Here the CDR3 reads CAIRHTGTSGWETQYF. The CDR3 DNA sequence: TGTGCCATCAGACACACCGGGACTTCGGGGTGGGAGACCCAGTACTTC.

The gene calls are TRBV29-1 and TRBJ1-1; 7 bases agree with TRBD1. Germline CDR1 reads SQVTM; CDR2 reads ANQGSEA. This CDR3 is built from 14 residues. V was clipped by 7 bases and J by 1 base; unmatched bases: 9. CDR3 in amino acids: CSAAGNRGNTEAFF. DNA of the CDR3: TGCAGCGCCGCTGGGAACAGGGGGAACACTGAAGCTTTCTTT.

The chain is built from TRBV20-1 and TRBJ2-7; possibly TRBD2 for D (5 bases). V was clipped by 3 bases and J by 6 bases, with 12 bases between them. The CDR3 runs to 12 residues. CDR1 is DFQATT, CDR2 SNEGSKA, per germline (reference sequence). The CDR3 DNA sequence: TGCAGTGCTAGCCCACTAGGAAGCGAGCAGTACTTC. Protein product: CSASPLGSEQYF.

The chain recombines TRBV28 with TRBJ2-1, with D unclear. CDR3 length equals 13 residues. Trimming removed 10 bases at V and 7 bases at J, with 17 bases between. Per germline, CDR1 MDHEN and CDR2 SYDVKM. The CDR3 DNA follows: TGTGCCATCCCCAGAAGTAAAGGGAATGAGCAGTTCTTC. Translating it yields CAIPRSKGNEQFF.

The chain employs TRBV10-3 and TRBJ2-1, with D tentatively TRBD2 (5 bases). The CDR3 contains 12 residues. V gave up 5 bases and J gave up 8 bases, with 10 bases separating them. Germline loops: CDR1 ENHRY, CDR2 SYGVKD. CDR3 DNA sequence: TGTGCCATCAGTATGGACTGGTATGAGCAGTTCTTC. It codes for CAISMDWYEQFF.

This clonotype turned up a few times. The J gene is TRBJ2-4, the V gene TRBV7-2, with D tentatively TRBD1 (6 bases). CDR3 length: 13 amino acids. With 4 bases removed from V and 13 bases from J, the gap between germline ends came to 17 bases. The germline V gene has CDR1 SGHTA and CDR2 FQGNSA. CDR3 DNA: TGTGCCAGCAGCTACCAACAGGGAAGGGAGCAGTACTTC. Translation: CASSYQQGREQYF.

The rearrangement joins TRBV6-1 to TRBJ2-7; D perhaps matches TRBD1 (5 bases). The CDR3 has 11 residues. Germline-derived CDR1 and CDR2 are MNHNS and SASEGT. With 7 bases removed from V and 7 bases from J, the gap between germline ends came to 11 bases. CDR3 DNA sequence: TGTGCCAGCATAGGGGTGAATGAGCAGTACTTC. It codes for CASIGVNEQYF.